This T cell receptor beta chain was identified in a study of blood T cell repertoires in COVID-19. The CDR3 spans 13 residues. The germline CDR1 and CDR2 sequences are GTSNPN and SVGIG (reference sequence). The V end was cut by 3 bases, the J end by 0 bases, with 8 bases between. On this clone: The sample holds other DNA sequences that translate to the same CDR3.

The data were produced by immunoSEQ multiplex PCR, yet TCRdb's version contains in-frame clones alone and is incomplete. The data show over 250,000 clones, with roughly 90% seen just once and less than 2% held by the top ten. The source of this sequence is a woman aged 60-75 years who had recovered from COVID-19. The sample consisted of PBMCs or T cells enriched from blood (not recorded which). J is TRBJ1-1 and V is TRBV30, with D unresolved. The CDR3 here is CAWSPGVNTEAFF. In DNA form, the CDR3 reads TGTGCCTGGAGCCCCGGGGTGAACACTGAAGCTTTCTTT.